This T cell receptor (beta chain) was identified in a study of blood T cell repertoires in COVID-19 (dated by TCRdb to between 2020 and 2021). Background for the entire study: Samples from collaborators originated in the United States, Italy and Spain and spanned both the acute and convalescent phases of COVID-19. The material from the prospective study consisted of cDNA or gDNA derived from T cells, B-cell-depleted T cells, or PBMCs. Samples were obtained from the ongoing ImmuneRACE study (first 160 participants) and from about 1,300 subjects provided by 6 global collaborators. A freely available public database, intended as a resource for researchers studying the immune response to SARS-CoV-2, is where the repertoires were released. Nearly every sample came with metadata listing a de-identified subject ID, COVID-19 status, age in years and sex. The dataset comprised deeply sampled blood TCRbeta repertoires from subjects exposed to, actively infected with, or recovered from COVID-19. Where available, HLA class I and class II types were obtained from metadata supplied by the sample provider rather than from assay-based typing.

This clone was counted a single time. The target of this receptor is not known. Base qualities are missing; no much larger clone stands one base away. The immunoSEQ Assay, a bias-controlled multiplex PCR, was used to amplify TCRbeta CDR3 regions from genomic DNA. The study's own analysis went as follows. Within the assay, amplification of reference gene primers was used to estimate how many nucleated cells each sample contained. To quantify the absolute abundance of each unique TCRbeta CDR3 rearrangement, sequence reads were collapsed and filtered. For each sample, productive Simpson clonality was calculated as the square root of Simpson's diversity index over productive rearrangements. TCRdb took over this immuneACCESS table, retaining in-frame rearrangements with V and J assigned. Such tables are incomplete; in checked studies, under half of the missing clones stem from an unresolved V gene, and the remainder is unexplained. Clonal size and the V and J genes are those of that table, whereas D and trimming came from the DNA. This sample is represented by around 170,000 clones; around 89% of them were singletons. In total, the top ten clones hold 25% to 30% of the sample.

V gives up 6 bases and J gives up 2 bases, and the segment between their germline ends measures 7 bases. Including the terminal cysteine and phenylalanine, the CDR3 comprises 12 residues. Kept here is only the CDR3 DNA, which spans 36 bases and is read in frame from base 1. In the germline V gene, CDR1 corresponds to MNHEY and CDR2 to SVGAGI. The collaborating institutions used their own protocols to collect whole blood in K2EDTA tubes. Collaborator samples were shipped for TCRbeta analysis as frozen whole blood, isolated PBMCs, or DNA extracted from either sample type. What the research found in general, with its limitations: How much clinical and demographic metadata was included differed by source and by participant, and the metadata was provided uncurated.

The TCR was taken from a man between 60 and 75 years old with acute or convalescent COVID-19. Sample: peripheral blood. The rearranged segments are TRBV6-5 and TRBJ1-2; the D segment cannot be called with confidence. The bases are TGTGCCAGCAGAGGCGGGAACTATGGCTACACCTTC. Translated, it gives CASRGGNYGYTF.